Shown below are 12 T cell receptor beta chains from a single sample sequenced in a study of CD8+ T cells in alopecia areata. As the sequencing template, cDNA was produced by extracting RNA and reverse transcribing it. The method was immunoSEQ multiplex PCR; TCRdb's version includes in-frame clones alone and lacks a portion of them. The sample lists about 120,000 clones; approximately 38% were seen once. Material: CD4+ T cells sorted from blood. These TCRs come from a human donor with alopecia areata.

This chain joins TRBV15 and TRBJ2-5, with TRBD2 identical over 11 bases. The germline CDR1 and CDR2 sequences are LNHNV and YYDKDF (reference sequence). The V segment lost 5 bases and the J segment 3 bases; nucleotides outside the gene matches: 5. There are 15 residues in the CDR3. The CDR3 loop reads CATSGRLAGKETQYF. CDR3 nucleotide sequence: TGTGCCACCAGCGGTCGACTAGCGGGAAAAGAGACCCAGTACTTC. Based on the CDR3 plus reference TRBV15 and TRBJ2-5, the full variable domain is DAMVIQNPRYQVTQFGKPVTLSCSQTLNHNVMYWYQQKSSQAPKLLFHYYDKDFNNEADTPDNFQSRRPNTSFCFLDIRSPGLGDTAMYLCATSGRLAGKETQYFGPGTRLLVL.

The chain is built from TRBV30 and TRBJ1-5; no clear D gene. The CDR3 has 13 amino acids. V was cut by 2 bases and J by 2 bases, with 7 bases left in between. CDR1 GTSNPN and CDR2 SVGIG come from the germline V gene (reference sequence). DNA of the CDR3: TGTGCCTGGAGTAGGAGAGGCAATCAGCCCCAGCATTTT. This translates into CAWSRRGNQPQHF.

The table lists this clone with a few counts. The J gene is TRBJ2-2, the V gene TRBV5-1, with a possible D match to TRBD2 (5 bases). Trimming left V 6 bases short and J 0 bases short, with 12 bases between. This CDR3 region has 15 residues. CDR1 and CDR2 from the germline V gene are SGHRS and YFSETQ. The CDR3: CASTVRTSNTGELFF. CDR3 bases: TGCGCCAGCACCGTCCGGACTTCGAACACCGGGGAGCTGTTTTTT.

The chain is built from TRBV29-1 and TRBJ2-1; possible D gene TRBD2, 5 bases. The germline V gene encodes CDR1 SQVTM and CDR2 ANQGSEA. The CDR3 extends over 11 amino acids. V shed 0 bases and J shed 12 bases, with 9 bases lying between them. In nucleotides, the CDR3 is TGCAGCGTTGAAGACAGCCGGGGGCAGTTCTTC. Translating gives CSVEDSRGQFF.

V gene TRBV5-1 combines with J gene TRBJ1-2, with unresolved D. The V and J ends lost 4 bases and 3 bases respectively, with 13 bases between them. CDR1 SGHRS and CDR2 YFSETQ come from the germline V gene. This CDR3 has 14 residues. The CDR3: CASSTVPGDYGYTF. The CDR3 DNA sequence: TGCGCCAGCAGCACGGTTCCCGGAGACTATGGCTACACCTTC.

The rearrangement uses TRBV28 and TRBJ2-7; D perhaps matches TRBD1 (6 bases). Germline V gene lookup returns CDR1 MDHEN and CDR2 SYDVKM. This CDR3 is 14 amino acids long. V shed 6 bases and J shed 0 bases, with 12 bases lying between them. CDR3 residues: CASSGQPSSYEQYF. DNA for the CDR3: TGTGCCAGCAGCGGACAGCCAAGCTCCTACGAGCAGTACTTC.

The CDR3 spells CASSPHRTGSPYEQYF. The CDR3 DNA is TGTGCCAGCAGCCCTCACCGGACAGGGTCTCCCTACGAGCAGTACTTC. The chain couples TRBV14 to TRBJ2-7, with TRBD1 matching over 8 bases. CDR3 length: 16 residues. CDR1 is SGHDN, CDR2 FVKESK, per germline. With V trimmed by 4 bases and J by 2 bases, 10 bases remained unmatched.

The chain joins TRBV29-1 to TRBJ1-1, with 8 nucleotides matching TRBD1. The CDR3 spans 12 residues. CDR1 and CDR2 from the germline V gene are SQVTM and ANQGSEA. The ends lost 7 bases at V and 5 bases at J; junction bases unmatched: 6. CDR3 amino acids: CSGKNRGTEAFF. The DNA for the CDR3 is TGCAGCGGAAAAAACAGGGGGACTGAAGCTTTCTTT.

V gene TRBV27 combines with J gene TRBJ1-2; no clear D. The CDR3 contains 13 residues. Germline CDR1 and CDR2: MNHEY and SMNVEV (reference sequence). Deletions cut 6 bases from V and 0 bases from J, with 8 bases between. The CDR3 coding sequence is TGTGCCAGCAGGGGTTCCACTAACTATGGCTACACCTTC. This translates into CASRGSTNYGYTF.

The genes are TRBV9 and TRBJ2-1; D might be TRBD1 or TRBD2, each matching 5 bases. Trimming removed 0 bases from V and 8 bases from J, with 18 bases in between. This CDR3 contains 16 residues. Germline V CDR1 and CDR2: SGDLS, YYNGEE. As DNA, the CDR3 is TGTGCCAGCAGCGTAGCTGGGGGACGGAGGCCCGATGAGCAGTTCTTC. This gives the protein CASSVAGGRRPDEQFF.

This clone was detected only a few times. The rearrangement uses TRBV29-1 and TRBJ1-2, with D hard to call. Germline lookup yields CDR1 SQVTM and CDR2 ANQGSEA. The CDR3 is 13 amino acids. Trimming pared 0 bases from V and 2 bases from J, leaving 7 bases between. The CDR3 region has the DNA TGCAGCGTTGAAGAGGGAAGGAACTATGGCTACACCTTC. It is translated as CSVEEGRNYGYTF.

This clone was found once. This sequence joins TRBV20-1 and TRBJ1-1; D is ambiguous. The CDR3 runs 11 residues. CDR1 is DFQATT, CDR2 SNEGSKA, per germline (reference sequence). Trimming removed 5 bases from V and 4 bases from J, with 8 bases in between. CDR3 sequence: CSADRGTEAFF. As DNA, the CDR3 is TGCAGTGCTGACCGAGGCACTGAAGCTTTCTTT.